Listed below are T cell receptor beta chains from one sample, sequenced in a study of PD-1 blockade in classical Hodgkin lymphoma. This table comes from immunoSEQ multiplex PCR, and its TCRdb copy is limited to in-frame clones, with some not included. This repertoire shows fewer than 20,000 clones, more than 70% found once; its top ten account for about 5%. The sample here was peripheral blood mononuclear cells (PBMCs), taken at baseline. Receptors were obtained from a human donor with classical Hodgkin lymphoma. Each CDR3 is given with its conserved first and last residue. The D gene is left open where the match is weak. Rows give clone size only sometimes, using once, few, many, or a class for an expanded clone.

size	J	V	D	CDR3	DNA
.	TRBJ2-5	TRBV10-2	.	CASSPVRVEETQYF	TGCGCCAGCAGCCCCGTGAGGGTGGAAGAGACCCAGTACTTC
.	TRBJ1-3	TRBV18	.	CASSPIGGSGNTIYF	TGTGCCAGCTCACCCATCGGGGGCTCTGGAAACACCATATATTTT
.	TRBJ2-5	TRBV30	.	CAWSSGTQLPQYF	TGTGCCTGGAGTTCCGGGACCCAGTTGCCCCAGTACTTC
.	TRBJ1-2	TRBV7-2	.	CASSLDFGSYGYTF	TGTGCCAGCAGCTTAGATTTTGGGTCCTATGGCTACACCTTC
few	TRBJ2-7	TRBV5-6	TRBD1	CASSLALGQGIYEQYF	TGTGCCAGCAGCTTGGCCCTTGGACAGGGGATATACGAGCAGTACTTC
few	TRBJ1-1	TRBV9	.	CASSVEGRWQGAEMNTEAFF	TGTGCCAGCAGCGTAGAGGGTAGATGGCAGGGTGCGGAAATGAACACTGAAGCTTTCTTT
once	TRBJ2-5	TRBV28	TRBD1	CASSRTGPETQYF	TGTGCCAGCAGCCGGACAGGGCCAGAGACCCAGTACTTC
few	TRBJ1-6	TRBV28	.	CASSLLGNSPLHF	TGTGCCAGCAGTTTACTCGGGAATTCACCCCTCCACTTT
.	TRBJ2-7	TRBV6-6	.	CASSYSGPRYEQYF	TGTGCCAGCAGTTACTCGGGCCCCCGCTACGAGCAGTACTTC
few	TRBJ2-1	TRBV28	.	CASSLPGTVNEQFF	TGTGCCAGCAGTTTACCCGGTACGGTAAATGAGCAGTTCTTC
.	TRBJ2-1	TRBV27	TRBD2	CASSPSSGRSYNEQFF	TGTGCCAGCAGCCCCTCTAGCGGGAGGTCCTACAATGAGCAGTTCTTC
medium-sized	TRBJ2-7	TRBV5-1	.	CASGSGYEQYF	TGCGCCAGCGGTTCGGGATACGAGCAGTACTTC
.	TRBJ1-1	TRBV7-9	TRBD1	CASSLGQEDTEAFF	TGTGCCAGCAGCCTGGGACAGGAGGACACTGAAGCTTTCTTT
.	TRBJ1-4	TRBV2	TRBD1	CASSTGTGGTPPFF	TGTGCCAGCAGTACCGGGACAGGGGGTACCCCTCCCTTTTTT
.	TRBJ2-1	TRBV14	TRBD1	CASSILTGGEQFF	TGTGCCAGCAGCATTCTAACAGGGGGTGAGCAGTTCTTC
.	TRBJ2-2	TRBV13	.	CASSSTGFNTGELFF	TGTGCCAGCAGCTCTACAGGGTTTAACACCGGGGAGCTGTTTTTT
once	TRBJ2-1	TRBV7-7	TRBD2	CASSPEGRLGGRANEQFF	TGTGCTAGCAGCCCAGAGGGACGACTGGGCGGGAGGGCCAATGAGCAGTTCTTC
.	TRBJ1-3	TRBV18	.	CASSPQLISGNTIYF	TGTGCCAGCTCACCTCAGCTCATCTCTGGAAACACCATATATTTT
.	TRBJ1-1	TRBV28	.	CASSPLSGNTEAFF	TGTGCCAGCAGCCCCCTTTCTGGGAACACTGAAGCTTTCTTT
.	TRBJ2-3	TRBV7-9	TRBD2	CASSLGSGGAGTDTQYF	TGTGCCAGCAGCTTAGGGAGCGGGGGGGCGGGCACAGATACGCAGTATTTT
few	TRBJ1-2	TRBV4-2	.	CASSQEKTENYGYTF	TGTGCCAGCAGCCAAGAAAAGACAGAAAACTATGGCTACACCTTC
.	TRBJ2-5	TRBV27	.	CASSLSWTGETQYF	TGTGCCAGCAGTTTATCGTGGACGGGAGAGACCCAGTACTTC
.	TRBJ1-1	TRBV29-1	.	CSVEPGMNTEAFF	TGCAGCGTTGAACCAGGGATGAACACTGAAGCTTTCTTT
.	TRBJ1-2	TRBV6-1	.	CASSESGPYGYTF	TGTGCCAGCAGTGAATCAGGGCCCTATGGCTACACCTTC
.	TRBJ2-2	TRBV18	.	CASSPLSGELFF	TGTGCCAGCTCACCCCTGAGCGGGGAGCTGTTTTTT
.	TRBJ1-1	TRBV27	.	CASRKDGGRPFGAEAFF	TGTGCCAGCAGAAAGGATGGAGGGCGTCCCTTTGGGGCTGAAGCTTTCTTT
.	TRBJ2-7	TRBV19	TRBD2	CASSGGTSGEQYF	TGTGCCAGTAGTGGCGGGACTAGCGGCGAGCAGTACTTC
.	TRBJ2-2	TRBV7-8	.	CASSTRTNPNTGELFF	TGTGCCAGCAGCACCCGGACTAACCCGAACACCGGGGAGCTGTTTTTT
.	TRBJ2-7	TRBV7-2	.	CASSETRLDLKEQYF	TGTGCCAGCAGCGAAACACGACTAGATCTTAAAGAGCAGTACTTC
few	TRBJ1-2	TRBV9	.	CASSVATTANYGYTF	TGTGCCAGCAGCGTAGCTACGACAGCTAACTATGGCTACACCTTC
once	TRBJ2-1	TRBV30	.	CAWREYEEQFF	TGTGCCTGGAGAGAATACGAAGAGCAGTTCTTC
.	TRBJ1-1	TRBV2	.	CASRDTMNTEAFF	TGTGCCAGCAGGGACACAATGAACACTGAAGCTTTCTTT
few	TRBJ2-7	TRBV11-1	.	CASSSSKADEQYF	TGTGCCAGCAGCTCCTCCAAGGCCGACGAGCAGTACTTC
.	TRBJ2-7	TRBV10-3	.	CAISEGDSYEQYF	TGTGCCATCAGTGAGGGGGACTCCTACGAGCAGTACTTC
.	TRBJ1-1	TRBV28	.	CASSSWGAFKSTEAFF	TGTGCCAGCAGCTCCTGGGGGGCCTTCAAAAGCACTGAAGCTTTCTTT
once	TRBJ2-2	TRBV7-2	TRBD2	CASTPRTSGILTGELFF	TGTGCCAGCACCCCAAGGACTAGCGGGATCCTCACCGGGGAGCTGTTTTTT
.	TRBJ2-7	TRBV6-9	.	CASSYVLSGNHEQYF	TGTGCCAGCAGTTACGTCCTTTCAGGCAACCACGAGCAGTACTTC
.	TRBJ2-7	TRBV30	.	CAWSAGTQGQYF	TGTGCCTGGAGTGCCGGCACCCAAGGGCAGTACTTC
.	TRBJ2-2	TRBV27	TRBD2	CASTASGGNTGELFF	TGTGCCAGCACCGCCAGCGGGGGTAACACCGGGGAGCTGTTTTTT
.	TRBJ2-7	TRBV5-1	.	CASSLGSSGERYF	TGCGCCAGCAGCTTGGGGTCTTCGGGGGAGCGCTACTTC
.	TRBJ2-7	TRBV6-6	TRBD2	CASSYNKREGLEQYF	TGTGCCAGCAGTTACAACAAGCGGGAGGGCCTCGAGCAGTACTTC
.	TRBJ1-2	TRBV27	TRBD1	CASRGTGPVSYTF	TGTGCCAGCAGGGGGACAGGGCCCGTTAGCTACACCTTC
.	TRBJ2-1	TRBV7-8	TRBD1	CASSLEVGTGYYNEQFF	TGTGCCAGCAGCTTAGAGGTAGGGACAGGATACTACAATGAGCAGTTCTTC
.	TRBJ1-1	TRBV28	.	CASSSIGDYTEAFF	TGTGCCAGCAGTTCCATTGGGGACTACACTGAAGCTTTCTTT
.	TRBJ2-7	TRBV5-4	.	CASSLGGRGPYEQYF	TGTGCCAGCAGCTTGGGAGGTCGGGGGCCCTACGAGCAGTACTTC